This T cell receptor beta chain was identified in a study of T cell changes during pregnancy in multiple sclerosis. Repertoires were generated with immunoSEQ multiplex PCR, while TCRdb's copy carries only in-frame clones and drops some. This sample carries 15,000 to 25,000 clones, about nine tenths of them seen once, and the ten largest clones take 5.5% to 7.5%. Trimming removed 2 bases from V and 0 bases from J; junction bases left unmatched: 3. The CDR3 contains 15 residues. CDR1 PRHDT and CDR2 FYEKMQ come from the germline V gene (reference sequence). The receptor comes from a female donor in good health, enrolled as a control in a pregnancy study. J is TRBJ1-1 and V is TRBV13; 7 nucleotides line up with TRBD1. The source material was CD8+ T cells from peripheral blood mononuclear cells, sampled in the third trimester of pregnancy. This CDR3 is CASSLRGHMNTEAFF. The CDR3 nucleotides are TGTGCCAGCAGCTTAAGGGGGCATATGAACACTGAAGCTTTCTTT.